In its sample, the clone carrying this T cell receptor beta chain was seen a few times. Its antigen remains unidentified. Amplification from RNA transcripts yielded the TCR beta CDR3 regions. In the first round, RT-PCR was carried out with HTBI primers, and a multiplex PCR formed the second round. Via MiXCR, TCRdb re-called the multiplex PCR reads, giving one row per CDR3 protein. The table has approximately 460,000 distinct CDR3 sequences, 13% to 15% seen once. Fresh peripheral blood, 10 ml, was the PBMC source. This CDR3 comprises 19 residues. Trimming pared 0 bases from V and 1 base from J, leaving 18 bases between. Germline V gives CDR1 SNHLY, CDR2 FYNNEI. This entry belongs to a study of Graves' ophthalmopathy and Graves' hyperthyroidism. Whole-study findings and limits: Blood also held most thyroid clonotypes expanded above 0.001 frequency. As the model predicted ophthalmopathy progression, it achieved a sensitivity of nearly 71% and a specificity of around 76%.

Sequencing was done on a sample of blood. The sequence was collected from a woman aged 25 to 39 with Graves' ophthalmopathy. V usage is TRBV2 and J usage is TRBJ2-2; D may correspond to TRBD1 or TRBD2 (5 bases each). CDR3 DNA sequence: TGTGCCAGCAGTGAAGCGGGGGTACCTATGACGGAGAACACCGGGGAGCTGTTTTTT. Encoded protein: CASSEAGVPMTENTGELFF.